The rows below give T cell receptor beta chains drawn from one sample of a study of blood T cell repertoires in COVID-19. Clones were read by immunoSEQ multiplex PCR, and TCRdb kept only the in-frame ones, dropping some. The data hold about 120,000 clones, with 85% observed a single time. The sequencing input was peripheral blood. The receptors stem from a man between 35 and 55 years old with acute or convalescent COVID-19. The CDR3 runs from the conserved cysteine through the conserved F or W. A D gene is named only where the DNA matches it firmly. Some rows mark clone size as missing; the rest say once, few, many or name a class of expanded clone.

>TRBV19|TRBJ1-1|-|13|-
CASRTTPNTEAFF
TGTGCCAGTCGGACTACACCGAACACTGAAGCTTTCTTT
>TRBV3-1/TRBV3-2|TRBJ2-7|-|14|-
CASSQDRRWLKQYF
TGTGCCAGCAGCCAAGATCGGCGGTGGCTGAAGCAGTACTTC
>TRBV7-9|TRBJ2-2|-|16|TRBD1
CASSSIRGLGTGELFF
TGTGCCAGCAGCTCCATCAGGGGGTTGGGCACCGGGGAGCTGTTTTTT
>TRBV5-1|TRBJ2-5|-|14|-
CASSLGDFPETQYF
TGCGCCAGCAGCTTGGGGGACTTCCCCGAGACCCAGTACTTC
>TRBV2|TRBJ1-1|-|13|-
CASSRGERTEAFF
TGTGCCAGCAGCCGGGGGGAGAGGACTGAAGCTTTCTTT
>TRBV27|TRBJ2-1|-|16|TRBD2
CASSLSWIAGLDEQFF
TGTGCCAGCAGTTTATCGTGGATAGCGGGGTTAGATGAGCAGTTCTTC
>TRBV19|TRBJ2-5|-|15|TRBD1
CASSIGTGTRETQYF
TGTGCCAGTAGTATCGGGACAGGTACACGGGAGACCCAGTACTTC
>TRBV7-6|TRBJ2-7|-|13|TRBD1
CASSAQTGLEQYF
TGTGCCAGCAGCGCCCAGACAGGGCTCGAGCAGTACTTC
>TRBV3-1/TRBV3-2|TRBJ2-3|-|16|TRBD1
CASSRGTGRRTDTQYF
TGTGCCAGCAGCCGCGGGACAGGGCGGCGCACAGATACGCAGTATTTT
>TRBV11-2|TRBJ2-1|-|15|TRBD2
CASSLWTSGNAEQFF
TGTGCCAGCAGCTTATGGACTAGCGGGAACGCTGAGCAGTTCTTC
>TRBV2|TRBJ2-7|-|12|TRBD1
CASRGQTYEQYF
TGTGCCAGCAGGGGACAGACCTACGAGCAGTACTTC
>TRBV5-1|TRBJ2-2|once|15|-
CASSFSPANTGELFF
TGCGCCAGCAGCTTTTCCCCAGCGAACACCGGGGAGCTGTTTTTT
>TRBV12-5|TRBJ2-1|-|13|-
CASGLAASNEQFF
TGTGCTAGTGGTTTGGCCGCGAGCAATGAGCAGTTCTTC
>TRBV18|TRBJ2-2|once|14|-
CASSPGRFAGELFF
TGTGCCAGCTCACCAGGCCGTTTTGCCGGGGAGCTGTTTTTT
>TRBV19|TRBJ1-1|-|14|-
CASRDSGGRTEAFF
TGTGCCAGTAGAGATTCCGGGGGAAGGACTGAAGCTTTCTTT
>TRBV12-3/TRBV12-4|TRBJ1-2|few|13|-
CASRLDGARGYTF
TGTGCCAGCAGACTAGACGGTGCGAGAGGCTACACCTTC
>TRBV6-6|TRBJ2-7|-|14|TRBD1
CASSYGRQGYEQYF
TGTGCCAGCAGTTACGGACGACAGGGCTACGAGCAGTACTTC
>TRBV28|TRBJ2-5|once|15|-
CASSLAGLSQETQYF
TGTGCCAGCAGTTTAGCGGGACTGAGCCAAGAGACCCAGTACTTC
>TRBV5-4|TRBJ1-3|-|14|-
CASSRGTPGNTIYF
TGTGCCAGCAGCCGTGGGACACCAGGAAACACCATATATTTT
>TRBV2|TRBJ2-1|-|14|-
CASSESPQGNEQFF
TGTGCCAGCAGTGAAAGCCCCCAGGGGAATGAGCAGTTCTTC
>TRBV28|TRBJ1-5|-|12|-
CASSRRDQPQHF
TGTGCCAGCAGTCGTCGGGATCAGCCCCAGCATTTT
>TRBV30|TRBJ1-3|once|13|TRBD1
CAWQRQGGNTIYF
TGTGCCTGGCAAAGACAGGGCGGGAACACCATATATTTT
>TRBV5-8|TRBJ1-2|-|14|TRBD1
CASSLGQGPYGYTF
TGTGCCAGCAGCTTGGGACAGGGCCCCTATGGCTACACCTTC
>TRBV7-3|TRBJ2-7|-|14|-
CASSVTPDSYEQYF
TGTGCCAGCAGCGTAACCCCGGACAGCTACGAGCAGTACTTC
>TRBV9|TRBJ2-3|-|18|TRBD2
CASSVGLAGTSSTDTQYF
TGTGCCAGCAGCGTCGGACTAGCGGGAACATCTAGCACAGATACGCAGTATTTT
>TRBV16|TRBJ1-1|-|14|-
CASSQSTANTEAFF
TGTGCCAGCAGCCAATCGACAGCGAACACTGAAGCTTTCTTT
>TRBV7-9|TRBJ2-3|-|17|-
CASSLFQGGVRADTQYF
TGTGCCAGCAGCCTGTTTCAGGGGGGCGTAAGAGCAGATACGCAGTATTTT
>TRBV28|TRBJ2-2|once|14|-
CASASGAGTGELFF
TGTGCCAGTGCGTCAGGGGCGGGCACCGGGGAGCTGTTTTTT
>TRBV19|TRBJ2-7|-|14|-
CASSPGHPAYEQYF
TGTGCCAGTAGTCCGGGACATCCTGCCTACGAGCAGTACTTC
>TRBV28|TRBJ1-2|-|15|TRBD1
CASSPGGTVQPGYTF
TGTGCCAGCAGTCCTGGGGGGACAGTACAGCCCGGCTACACCTTC
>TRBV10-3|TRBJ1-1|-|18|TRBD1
CAIKGQGARGALNTEAFF
TGTGCCATCAAGGGACAGGGGGCGCGGGGGGCGTTGAACACTGAAGCTTTCTTT
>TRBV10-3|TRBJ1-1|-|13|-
CAIRGGGITEAFF
TGTGCCATCCGAGGGGGTGGGATCACTGAAGCTTTCTTT
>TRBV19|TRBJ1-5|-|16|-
CASSKGGPHQFQPQHF
TGTGCCAGTTCTAAGGGCGGGCCGCACCAATTTCAGCCCCAGCATTTT
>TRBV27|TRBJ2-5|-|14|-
CASSLGGGQETQYF
TGTGCCAGCAGCTTGGGAGGGGGCCAAGAGACCCAGTACTTC
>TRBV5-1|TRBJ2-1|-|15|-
CASSFDGTTYNEQFF
TGCGCCAGCAGTTTCGACGGGACAACCTACAATGAGCAGTTCTTC
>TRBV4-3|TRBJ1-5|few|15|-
CASSPGVGLNQPQHF
TGCGCCAGCAGCCCCGGGGTCGGGCTTAATCAGCCCCAGCATTTT
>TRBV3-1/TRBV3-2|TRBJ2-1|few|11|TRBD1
CASSPGTATVF
TGTGCCAGCAGCCCCGGGACAGCCACGGTCTTC
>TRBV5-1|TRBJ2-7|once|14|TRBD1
CASSLQGAAYEQYF
TGCGCCAGCAGTTTACAGGGGGCGGCCTACGAGCAGTACTTC
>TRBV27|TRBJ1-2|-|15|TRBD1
CASSPRTGSLYGYTF
TGTGCCAGCAGTCCGCGGACAGGAAGCCTATATGGCTACACCTTC
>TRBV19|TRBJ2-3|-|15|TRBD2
CASSSPAGVRDTQYF
TGTGCCAGTAGTTCCCCAGCGGGAGTCCGAGATACGCAGTATTTT
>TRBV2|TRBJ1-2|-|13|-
CASSDWGRVGYTF
TGTGCCAGCAGTGACTGGGGGAGGGTTGGCTACACCTTC
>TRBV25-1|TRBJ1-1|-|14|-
CASSDAGMNTEAFF
TGTGCCAGCAGTGATGCAGGAATGAACACTGAAGCTTTCTTT
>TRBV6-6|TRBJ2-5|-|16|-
CASSYQHGETQETQYF
TGTGCCAGCAGTTACCAACATGGAGAGACTCAAGAGACCCAGTACTTC
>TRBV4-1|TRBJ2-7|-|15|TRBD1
CASSQESSGGYEQYF
TGCGCCAGCAGCCAAGAGTCGTCAGGGGGCTACGAGCAGTACTTC
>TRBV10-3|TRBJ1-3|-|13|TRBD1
CAIRPGGGNTIYF
TGTGCCATCCGTCCAGGGGGAGGAAACACCATATATTTT
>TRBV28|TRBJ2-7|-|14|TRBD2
CASSQLAAPYEQYF
TGTGCCAGCAGTCAACTAGCGGCCCCCTACGAGCAGTACTTC
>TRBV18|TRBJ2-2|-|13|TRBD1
CASSPDRAGELFF
TGTGCCAGCTCACCAGACAGGGCCGGGGAGCTGTTTTTT
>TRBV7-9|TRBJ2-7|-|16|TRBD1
CASSLARDRVLYEQYF
TGTGCCAGCAGCTTAGCAAGGGACAGGGTCCTCTACGAGCAGTACTTC
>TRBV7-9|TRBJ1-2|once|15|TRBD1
CASNSRGTGPYGYTF
TGTGCCAGCAACTCCAGAGGGACAGGTCCCTATGGCTACACCTTC
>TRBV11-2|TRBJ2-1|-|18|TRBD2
CASSLDRGTSGANNEQFF
TGTGCCAGCAGCTTAGATCGGGGGACTAGCGGGGCTAACAATGAGCAGTTCTTC
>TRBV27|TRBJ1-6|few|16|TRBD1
CASSSSGTGGRSPLHF
TGTGCCAGCAGTTCGTCCGGGACAGGGGGCCGGTCACCCCTCCACTTT